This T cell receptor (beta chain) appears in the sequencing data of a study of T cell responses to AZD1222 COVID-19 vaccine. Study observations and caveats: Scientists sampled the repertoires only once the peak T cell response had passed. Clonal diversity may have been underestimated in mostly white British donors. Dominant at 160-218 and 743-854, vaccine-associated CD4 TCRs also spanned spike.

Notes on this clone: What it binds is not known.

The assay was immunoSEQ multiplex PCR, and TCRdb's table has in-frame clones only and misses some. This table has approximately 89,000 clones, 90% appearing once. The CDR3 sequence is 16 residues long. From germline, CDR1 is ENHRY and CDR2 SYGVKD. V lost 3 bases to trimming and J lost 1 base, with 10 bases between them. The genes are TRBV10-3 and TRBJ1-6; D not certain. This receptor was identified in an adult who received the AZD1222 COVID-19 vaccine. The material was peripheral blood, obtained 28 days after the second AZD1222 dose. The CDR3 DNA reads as TGTGCCATCAGTGACCAACGCGGGTCCTATAATTCACCCCTCCACTTT. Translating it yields CAISDQRGSYNSPLHF.